This TCR beta chain emerged from a study of OX40 agonist ivuxolimab in advanced cancers. At the level of the study: Ivuxolimab is a fully human IgG2 antibody that activates OX40 (CD134). In three patients, partial responses were observed, one with hepatocellular carcinoma and two with cutaneous melanoma. Study conclusions and caveats: Patients with a partial response at 0.1-3.0 mg/kg had among the lowest clonal expansion.

With regard to this clone: Its antigen is not known.

The repertoire was sequenced with immunoSEQ multiplex PCR; TCRdb's copy has only in-frame clones and lacks some. The repertoire holds 50,000 to 85,000 clones, with around 90% as singletons. Trimming cost V 4 bases and J 0 bases, with 9 bases left between them. The CDR3 sequence is 15 residues long. The clonotype was recovered from an adult with an advanced solid tumor such as melanoma, head and neck, liver or kidney cancer. V usage is TRBV7-1 and J usage is TRBJ1-4; D not certain. TRBV7-1 is reported as an ORF; its role is uncertain. This sample comprised CD4+ or CD8+ T cells sorted from blood, obtained in a trial of the OX40 agonist ivuxolimab. The CDR3 DNA reads as TGTGCCAGCAGCTTAGTGGCAGCAACTAATGAAAAACTGTTTTTT. Translation gives CASSLVAATNEKLFF.